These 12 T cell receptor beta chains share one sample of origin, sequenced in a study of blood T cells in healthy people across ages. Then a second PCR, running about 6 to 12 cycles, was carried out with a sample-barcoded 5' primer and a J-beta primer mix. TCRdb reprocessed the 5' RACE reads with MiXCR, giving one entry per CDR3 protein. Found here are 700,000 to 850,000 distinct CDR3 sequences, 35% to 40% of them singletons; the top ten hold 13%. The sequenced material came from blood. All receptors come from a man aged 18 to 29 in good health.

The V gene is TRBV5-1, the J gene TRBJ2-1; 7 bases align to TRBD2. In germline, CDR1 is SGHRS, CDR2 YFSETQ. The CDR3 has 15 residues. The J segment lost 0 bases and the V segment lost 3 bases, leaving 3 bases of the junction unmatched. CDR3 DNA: TGCGCCAGCAGCTCTCTAGCGGTCTCCTACAATGAGCAGTTCTTC. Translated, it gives CASSSLAVSYNEQFF.

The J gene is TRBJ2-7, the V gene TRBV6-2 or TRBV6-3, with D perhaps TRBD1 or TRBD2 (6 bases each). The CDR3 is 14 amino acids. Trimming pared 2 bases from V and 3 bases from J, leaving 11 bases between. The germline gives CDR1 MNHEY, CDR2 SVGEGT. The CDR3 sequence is CASSYLGGGYEQYF. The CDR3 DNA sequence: TGTGCCAGCAGTTACCTCGGAGGGGGCTACGAGCAGTACTTC.

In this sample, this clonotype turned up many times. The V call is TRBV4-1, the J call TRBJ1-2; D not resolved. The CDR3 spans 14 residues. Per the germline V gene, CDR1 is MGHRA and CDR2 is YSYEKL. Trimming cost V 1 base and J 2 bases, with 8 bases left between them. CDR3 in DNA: TGCGCCAGCAGCCAAGTGGTAGGGAACTATGGCTACACCTTC. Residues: CASSQVVGNYGYTF.

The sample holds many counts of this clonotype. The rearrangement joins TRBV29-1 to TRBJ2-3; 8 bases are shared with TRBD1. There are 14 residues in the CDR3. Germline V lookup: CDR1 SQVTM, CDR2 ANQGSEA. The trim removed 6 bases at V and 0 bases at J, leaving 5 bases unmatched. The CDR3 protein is CSVSDRGSTDTQYF. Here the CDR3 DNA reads TGCAGCGTCTCAGACAGGGGCAGCACAGATACGCAGTATTTT.

The CDR3 coding sequence is TGCAGCGCCAAGACAGGTGCATCTGAGCAGTACTTC. Amino acids: CSAKTGASEQYF. This rearrangement joins TRBV29-1 to TRBJ2-5; the D gene is possibly TRBD1 (6 bases). The V gene's germline CDR1 is SQVTM and CDR2 ANQGSEA. This CDR3 spans 12 amino acids. Trimming took 7 bases from V and 11 from J, leaving 20 bases between them.

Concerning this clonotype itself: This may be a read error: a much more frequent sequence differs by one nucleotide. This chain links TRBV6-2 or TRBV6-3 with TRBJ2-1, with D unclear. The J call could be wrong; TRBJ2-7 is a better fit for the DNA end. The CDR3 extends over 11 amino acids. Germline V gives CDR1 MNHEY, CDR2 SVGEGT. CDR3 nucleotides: TGTGCCAGCAGAAGGACCCGCGAGCAGTACTTC. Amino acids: CASRRTREQYF.

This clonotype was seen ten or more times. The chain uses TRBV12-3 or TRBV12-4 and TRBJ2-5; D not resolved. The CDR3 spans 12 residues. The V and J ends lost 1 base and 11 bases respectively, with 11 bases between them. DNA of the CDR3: TGTGCCAGCAGTTTAGAGCTAGGCAAGCAGTACTTC. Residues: CASSLELGKQYF.

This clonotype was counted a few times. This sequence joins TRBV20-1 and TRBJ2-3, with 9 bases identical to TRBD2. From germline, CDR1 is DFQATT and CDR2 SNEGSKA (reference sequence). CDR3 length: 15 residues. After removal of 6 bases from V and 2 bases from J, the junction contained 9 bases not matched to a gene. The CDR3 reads CSAPTPSGDTDTQYF. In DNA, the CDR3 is TGCAGTGCGCCCACCCCTAGCGGGGACACAGATACGCAGTATTTT.

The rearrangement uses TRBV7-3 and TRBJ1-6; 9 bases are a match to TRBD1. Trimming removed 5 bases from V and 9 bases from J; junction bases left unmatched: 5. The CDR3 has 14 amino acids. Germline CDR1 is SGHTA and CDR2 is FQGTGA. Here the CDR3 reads CASSPTGGRSPLHF. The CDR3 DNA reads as TGTGCCAGCAGCCCGACAGGGGGTCGTTCACCCCTCCACTTT.

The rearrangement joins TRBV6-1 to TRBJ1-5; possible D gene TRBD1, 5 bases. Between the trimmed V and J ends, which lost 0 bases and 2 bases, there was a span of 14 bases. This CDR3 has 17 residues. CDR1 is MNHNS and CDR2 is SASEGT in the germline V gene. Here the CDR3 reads CASSEAHVGGGNQPQHF. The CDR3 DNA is TGTGCCAGCAGTGAAGCCCACGTGGGGGGGGGCAATCAGCCCCAGCATTTT.

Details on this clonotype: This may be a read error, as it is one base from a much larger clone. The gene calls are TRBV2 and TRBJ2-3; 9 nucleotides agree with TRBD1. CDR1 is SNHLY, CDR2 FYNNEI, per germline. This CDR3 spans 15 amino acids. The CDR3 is CASSMGTGRTDTRYF. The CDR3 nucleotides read TGTGCCAGCAGTATGGGGACAGGGAGGACAGATACGCGGTATTTT.

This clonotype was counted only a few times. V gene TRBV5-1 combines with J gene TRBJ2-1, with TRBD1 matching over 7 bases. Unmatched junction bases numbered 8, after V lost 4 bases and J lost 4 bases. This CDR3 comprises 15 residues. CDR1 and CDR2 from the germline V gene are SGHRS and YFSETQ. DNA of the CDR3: TGCGCCAGCAGCGGAACAGGGGCACCGTACAATGAGCAGTTCTTC. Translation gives CASSGTGAPYNEQFF.